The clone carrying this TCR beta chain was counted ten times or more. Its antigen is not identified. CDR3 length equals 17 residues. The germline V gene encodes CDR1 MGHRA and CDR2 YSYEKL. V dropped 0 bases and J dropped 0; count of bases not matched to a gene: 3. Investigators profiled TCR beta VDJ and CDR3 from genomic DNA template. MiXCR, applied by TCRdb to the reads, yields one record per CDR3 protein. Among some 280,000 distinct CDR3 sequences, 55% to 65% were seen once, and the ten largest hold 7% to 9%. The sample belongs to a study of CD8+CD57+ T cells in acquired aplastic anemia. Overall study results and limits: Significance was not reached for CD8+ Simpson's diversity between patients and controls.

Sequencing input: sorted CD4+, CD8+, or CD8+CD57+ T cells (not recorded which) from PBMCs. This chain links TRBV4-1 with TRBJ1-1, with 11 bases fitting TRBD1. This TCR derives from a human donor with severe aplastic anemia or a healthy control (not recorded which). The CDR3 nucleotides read TGCGCCAGCAGCCAAGATCTGGACAGGGGGCTGAACACTGAAGCTTTCTTT. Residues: CASSQDLDRGLNTEAFF.